The 7 T cell receptor beta chains below all came from one sample that was sequenced in a study of PD-L1 blockade in urothelial cancer (dated by TCRdb to the late 2010s). Libraries were built with the immunoSEQ multiplex PCR assay. The table comes from immuneACCESS by way of TCRdb, which keeps in-frame sequences with V and J called. Part of the clones is missing from these tables; in studies checked, under half for an unresolved V gene and the rest for unknown reasons. This sample holds just under 45,000 clones; about 88% were observed only once. Over 12% of the sample belongs to the ten largest clones. The material was PBMCs, obtained around atezolizumab (anti-PD-L1) treatment. These receptors were collected from a woman aged 60 to 75 with urothelial cancer.

In this sample, this clone turned up a few times. The V and J genes are TRBV6-5 and TRBJ2-6; D is unclear. The CDR3 contains 14 residues. V lost 4 bases and J lost 5, with 9 bases in between. Per the germline V gene, CDR1 is MNHEY and CDR2 is SVGAGI. The CDR3 nucleotides read TGTGCCAGCAGTTTCGACTTTAGGGCCAACGTCCTGACTTTC. This encodes CASSFDFRANVLTF.

The rearrangement uses TRBV6-5 and TRBJ1-1; weak D call: TRBD1 (6 bases). The V gene's germline CDR1 is MNHEY and CDR2 SVGAGI. V was trimmed by 4 bases and J by 1 base, leaving 16 bases between them. CDR3 length: 16 amino acids. CDR3 DNA sequence: TGTGCCAGCAGTTCCCCGATGGGGGCAGCGAACACTGAAGCTTTCTTT. Amino acids: CASSSPMGAANTEAFF.

The V and J genes are TRBV19 and TRBJ2-7; TRBD2 might be the D (6 bases). CDR1 and CDR2 (germline): LNHDA, SQIVND (reference sequence). The CDR3 runs to 16 residues. V was cut by 6 bases and J by 3 bases, with 21 bases left in between. The CDR3 nucleotides are TGTGCCAGTAGGGGGGGACGAGACACGGGAGACTACGAGCAGTACTTC. Amino acids: CASRGGRDTGDYEQYF.

This clone showed up just once. V usage is TRBV19 and J usage is TRBJ2-7; tentative D call: TRBD1 (6 bases). Germline-derived CDR1 and CDR2 are LNHDA and SQIVND (reference sequence). Trimming shortened V by 0 bases and J by 3 bases, and 15 bases separated the two germline ends. The CDR3 sequence is 16 residues long. CDR3 sequence (DNA): TGTGCCAGTAGTATAGATTCAGGGGCCCACGGCTACGAGCAGTACTTC. The encoded protein is CASSIDSGAHGYEQYF.

This CDR3 is CASSKGWTFNNQPQHF. Here the CDR3 DNA reads TGTGCCAGCAGCAAGGGGTGGACATTCAATAATCAGCCCCAGCATTTT. The chain joins TRBV21-1 to TRBJ1-5; the D call of TRBD1 is as the table states it, not checked on the DNA. TRBV21-1 is an annotated pseudogene. This CDR3 spans 16 amino acids.

The chain links TRBV7-2 to TRBJ2-1; 7 bases are shared with TRBD1. Germline V gives CDR1 SGHTA, CDR2 FQGNSA. V gave up 5 bases and J gave up 8 bases; unmatched junction bases: 12. The CDR3 totals 15 residues. The CDR3 loop is CASSTTRQGTYEQFF. The CDR3 DNA sequence: TGTGCCAGCAGCACCACGAGACAGGGTACCTATGAGCAGTTCTTC.

The chain has TRBV9 and TRBJ2-7; 11 bases are shared with TRBD2. The CDR3 has 15 residues. Germline-derived CDR1 and CDR2 are SGDLS and YYNGEE. J lost 2 bases, V lost 0 bases, and 1 base had no gene match. This CDR3 reads CASSVASGRTYEQYF. The CDR3 DNA is TGTGCCAGCAGCGTAGCTAGCGGGAGGACCTACGAGCAGTACTTC.